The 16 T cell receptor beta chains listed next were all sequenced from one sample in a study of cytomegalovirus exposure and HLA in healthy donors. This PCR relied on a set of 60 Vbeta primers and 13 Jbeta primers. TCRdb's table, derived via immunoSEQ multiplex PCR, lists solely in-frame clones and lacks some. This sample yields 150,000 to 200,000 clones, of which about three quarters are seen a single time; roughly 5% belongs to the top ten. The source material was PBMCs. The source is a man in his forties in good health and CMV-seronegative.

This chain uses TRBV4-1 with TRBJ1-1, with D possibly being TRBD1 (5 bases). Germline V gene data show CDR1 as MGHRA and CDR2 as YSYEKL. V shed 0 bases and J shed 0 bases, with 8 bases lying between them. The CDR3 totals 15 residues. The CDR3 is CASSQDRVMNTEAFF. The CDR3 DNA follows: TGCGCCAGCAGCCAAGACAGGGTGATGAACACTGAAGCTTTCTTT.

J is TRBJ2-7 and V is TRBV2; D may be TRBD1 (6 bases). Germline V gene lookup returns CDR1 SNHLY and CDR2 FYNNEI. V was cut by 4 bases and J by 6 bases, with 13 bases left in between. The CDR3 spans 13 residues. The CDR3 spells CASSGQAAPEQYF. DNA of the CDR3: TGTGCCAGCAGTGGACAGGCAGCCCCCGAGCAGTACTTC.

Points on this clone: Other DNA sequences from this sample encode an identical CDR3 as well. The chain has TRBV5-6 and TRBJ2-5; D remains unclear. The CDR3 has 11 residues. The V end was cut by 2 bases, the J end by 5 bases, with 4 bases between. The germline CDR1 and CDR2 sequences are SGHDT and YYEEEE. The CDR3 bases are TGTGCCAGCAGCTTCGAGGAGACCCAGTACTTC. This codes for CASSFEETQYF.

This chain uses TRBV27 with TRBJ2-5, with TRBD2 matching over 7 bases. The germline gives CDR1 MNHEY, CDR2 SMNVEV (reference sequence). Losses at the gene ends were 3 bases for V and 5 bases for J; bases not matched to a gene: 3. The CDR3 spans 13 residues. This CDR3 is CASSFRGEETQYF. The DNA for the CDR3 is TGTGCCAGCAGTTTCCGGGGGGAGGAGACCCAGTACTTC.

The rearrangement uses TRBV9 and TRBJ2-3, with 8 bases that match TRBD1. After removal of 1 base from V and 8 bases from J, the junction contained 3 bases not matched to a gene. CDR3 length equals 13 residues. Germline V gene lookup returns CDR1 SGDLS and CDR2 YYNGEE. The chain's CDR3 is CASSVSQGGTQYF. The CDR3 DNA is TGTGCCAGCAGCGTATCACAGGGGGGTACGCAGTATTTT.

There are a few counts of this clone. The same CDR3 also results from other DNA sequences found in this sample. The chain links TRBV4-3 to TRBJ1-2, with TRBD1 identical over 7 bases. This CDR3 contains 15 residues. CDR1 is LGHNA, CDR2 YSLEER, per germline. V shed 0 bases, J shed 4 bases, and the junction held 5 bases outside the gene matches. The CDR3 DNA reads TGCGCCAGCAGCCAAGAACGAGGGGGCGGCTATGGCTACACCTTC. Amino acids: CASSQERGGGYGYTF.

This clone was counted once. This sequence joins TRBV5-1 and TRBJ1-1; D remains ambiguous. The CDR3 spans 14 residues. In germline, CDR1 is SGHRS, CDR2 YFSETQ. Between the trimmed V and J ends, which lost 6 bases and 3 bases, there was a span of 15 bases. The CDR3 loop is CASKSDGTDTEAFF. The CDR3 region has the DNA TGCGCCAGCAAATCCGATGGTACTGACACTGAAGCTTTCTTT.

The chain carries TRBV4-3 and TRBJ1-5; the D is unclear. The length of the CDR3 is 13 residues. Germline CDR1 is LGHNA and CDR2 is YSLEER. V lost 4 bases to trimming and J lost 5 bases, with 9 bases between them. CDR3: CASSPTVDQPQHF. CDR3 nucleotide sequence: TGCGCCAGCAGCCCTACAGTGGATCAGCCCCAGCATTTT.

The CDR3 sequence is CASSLDRASGRAEGEQFF. The DNA for the CDR3 is TGTGCCAGCAGCTTAGATCGGGCTAGCGGGAGGGCCGAGGGTGAGCAGTTCTTC. The chain uses TRBV11-2 and TRBJ2-1; TRBD2 agrees at 12 bases. The ends lost 0 bases at V and 9 bases at J; junction bases unmatched: 12. Looked up from germline, CDR1 is SGHAT and CDR2 is FQNNGV. The CDR3 consists of 18 residues.

The CDR3 region is CAWSVSGYYGYTF. The CDR3 nucleotides read TGTGCCTGGAGTGTCTCAGGGTACTATGGCTACACCTTC. The J gene is TRBJ1-2, the V gene TRBV30, with D tentatively TRBD1 (5 bases). This CDR3 region has 13 residues. Trimming took off 0 bases at V and 3 bases at J, with 8 bases between the two ends. Germline CDR1 and CDR2: GTSNPN and SVGIG (reference sequence). Using reference TRBV30 and TRBJ1-2 for the parts outside the CDR3, the full variable domain is SQTIHQWPATLVQPVGSPLSLECTVEGTSNPNLYWYRQAAGRGLQLLFYSVGIGQISSEVPQNLSASRPQDRQFILSSKKLLLSDSGFYLCAWSVSGYYGYTFGSGTRLTVV.

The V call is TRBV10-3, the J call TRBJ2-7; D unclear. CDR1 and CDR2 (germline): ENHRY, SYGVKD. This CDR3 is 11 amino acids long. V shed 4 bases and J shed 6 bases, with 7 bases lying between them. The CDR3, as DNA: TGTGCCATCAGTGGTTCCCGCGAGCAGTACTTC. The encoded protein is CAISGSREQYF.

CDR3 bases: TGCGCCAGCAGTCTCGACAGAGCCTACGAGCAGTACTTC. It encodes CASSLDRAYEQYF. The V gene is TRBV5-1, the J gene TRBJ2-7; D is possibly TRBD1 (5 bases). Germline V gene sequence: CDR1 SGHRS, CDR2 YFSETQ. This CDR3 region has 13 residues. With 5 bases removed from V and 2 bases from J, the gap between germline ends came to 11 bases.

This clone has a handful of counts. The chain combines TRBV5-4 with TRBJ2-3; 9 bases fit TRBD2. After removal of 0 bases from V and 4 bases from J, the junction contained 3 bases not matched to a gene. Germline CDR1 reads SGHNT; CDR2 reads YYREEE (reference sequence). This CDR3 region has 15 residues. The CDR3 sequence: CASSLGLAGSDTQYF. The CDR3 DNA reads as TGTGCCAGCAGCTTGGGGCTAGCGGGGTCAGATACGCAGTATTTT.

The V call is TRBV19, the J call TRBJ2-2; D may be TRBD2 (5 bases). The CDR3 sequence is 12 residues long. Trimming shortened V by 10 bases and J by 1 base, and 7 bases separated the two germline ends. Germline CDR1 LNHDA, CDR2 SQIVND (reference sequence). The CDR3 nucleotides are TGTGCCACCGAGGGGAACACCGGGGAGCTGTTTTTT. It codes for CATEGNTGELFF.

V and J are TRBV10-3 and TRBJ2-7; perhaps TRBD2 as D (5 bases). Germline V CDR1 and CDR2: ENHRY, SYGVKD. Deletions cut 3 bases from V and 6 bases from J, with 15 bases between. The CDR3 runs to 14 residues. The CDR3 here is CAISDPPRGFEQYF. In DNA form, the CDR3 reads TGTGCCATCAGTGATCCCCCTAGAGGGTTCGAGCAGTACTTC.

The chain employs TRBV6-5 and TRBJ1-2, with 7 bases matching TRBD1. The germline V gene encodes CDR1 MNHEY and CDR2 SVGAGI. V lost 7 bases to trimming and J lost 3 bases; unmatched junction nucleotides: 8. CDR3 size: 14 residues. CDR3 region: CASKFIDRDYGYTF. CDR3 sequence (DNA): TGTGCCAGCAAATTTATTGACAGGGACTATGGCTACACCTTC.